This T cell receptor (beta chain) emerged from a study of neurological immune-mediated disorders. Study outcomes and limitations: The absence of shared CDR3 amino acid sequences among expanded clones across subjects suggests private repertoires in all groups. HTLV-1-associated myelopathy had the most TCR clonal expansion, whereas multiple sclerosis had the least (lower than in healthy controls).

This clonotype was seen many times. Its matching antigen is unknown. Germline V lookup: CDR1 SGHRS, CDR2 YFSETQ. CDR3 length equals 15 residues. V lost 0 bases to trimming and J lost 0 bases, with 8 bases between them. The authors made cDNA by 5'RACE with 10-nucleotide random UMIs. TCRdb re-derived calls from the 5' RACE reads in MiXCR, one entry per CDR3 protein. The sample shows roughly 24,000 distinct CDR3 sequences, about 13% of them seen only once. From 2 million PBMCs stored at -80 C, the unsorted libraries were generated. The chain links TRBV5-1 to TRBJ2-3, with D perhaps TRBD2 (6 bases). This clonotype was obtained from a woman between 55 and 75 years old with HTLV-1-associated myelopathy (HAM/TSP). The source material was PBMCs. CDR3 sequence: CASSLAGTSTDTQYF. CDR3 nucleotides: TGCGCCAGCAGCTTGGCGGGGACTAGCACAGATACGCAGTATTTT.